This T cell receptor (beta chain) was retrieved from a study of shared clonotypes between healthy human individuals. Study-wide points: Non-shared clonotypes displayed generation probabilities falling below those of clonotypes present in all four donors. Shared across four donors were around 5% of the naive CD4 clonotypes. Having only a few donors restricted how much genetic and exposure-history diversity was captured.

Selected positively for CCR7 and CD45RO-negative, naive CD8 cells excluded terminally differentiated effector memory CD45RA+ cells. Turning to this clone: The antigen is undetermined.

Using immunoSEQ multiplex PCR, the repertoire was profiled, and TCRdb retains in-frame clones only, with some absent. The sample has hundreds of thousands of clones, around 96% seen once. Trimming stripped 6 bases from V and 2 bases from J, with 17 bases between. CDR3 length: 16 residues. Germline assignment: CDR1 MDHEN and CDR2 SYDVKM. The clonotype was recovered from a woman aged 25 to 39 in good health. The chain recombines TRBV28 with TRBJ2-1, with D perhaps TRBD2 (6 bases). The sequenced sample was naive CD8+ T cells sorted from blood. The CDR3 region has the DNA TGTGCCAGCAGCCCCAGATTACCGGGAGCCTACAATGAGCAGTTCTTC. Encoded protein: CASSPRLPGAYNEQFF.